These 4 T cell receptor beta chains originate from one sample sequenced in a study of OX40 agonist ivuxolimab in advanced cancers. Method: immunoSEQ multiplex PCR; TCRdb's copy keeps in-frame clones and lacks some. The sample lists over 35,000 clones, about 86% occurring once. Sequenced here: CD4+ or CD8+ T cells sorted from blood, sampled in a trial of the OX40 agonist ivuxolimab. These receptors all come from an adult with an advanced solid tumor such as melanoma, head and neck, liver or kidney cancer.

CDR3 protein: CASSPRRDRGENEQFF. In nucleotides, the CDR3 is TGTGCCAGCAGCCCCCGCCGGGACAGGGGTGAAAATGAGCAGTTCTTC. This chain uses TRBV13 with TRBJ2-1; 10 nucleotides agree with TRBD1. Germline assignment: CDR1 PRHDT and CDR2 FYEKMQ (reference sequence). Germline trimming cut 5 bases from V and 7 bases from J; bases unmatched to any gene: 11. There are 16 residues in the CDR3.

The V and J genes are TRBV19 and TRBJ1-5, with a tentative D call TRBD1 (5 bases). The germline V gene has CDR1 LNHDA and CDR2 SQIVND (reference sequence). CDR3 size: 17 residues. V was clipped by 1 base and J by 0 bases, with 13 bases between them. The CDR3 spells CASSIGDGVYSNQPQHF. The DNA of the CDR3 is TGTGCCAGTAGTATAGGGGACGGCGTTTATAGCAATCAGCCCCAGCATTTT.

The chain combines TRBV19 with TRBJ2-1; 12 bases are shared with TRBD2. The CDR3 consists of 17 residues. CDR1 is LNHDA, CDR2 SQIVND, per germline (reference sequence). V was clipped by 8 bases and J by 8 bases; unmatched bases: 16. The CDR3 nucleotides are TGTGCCAGTTCGTGGACTAGCGGGATCACCCACCGGGATGAGCAGTTCTTC. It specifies CASSWTSGITHRDEQFF.

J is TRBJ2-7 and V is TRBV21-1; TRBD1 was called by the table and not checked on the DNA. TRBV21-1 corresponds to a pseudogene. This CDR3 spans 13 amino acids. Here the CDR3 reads CASIGAGSYEQYV. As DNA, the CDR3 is TGTGCCAGCATAGGGGCAGGATCTTACGAGCAGTACGTC.